These 2 T cell receptor beta chains came from one sample sequenced in a study of control samples from healthy donors and cancer patients. Assay: immunoSEQ multiplex PCR; the TCRdb copy retains only in-frame clones and omits some. The sample carries about 130,000 clones, roughly 94% recorded once. Sequenced sample: PBMCs. Source of these receptors: a man between 60 and 75 years old with colorectal cancer.

The rearrangement joins TRBV25-1 to TRBJ1-6, with D possibly TRBD1 on 5 matching bases. Germline V gene sequence: CDR1 MGHDK, CDR2 SYGVNS. This CDR3 is built from 16 residues. Trimming shortened V by 1 base and J by 5 bases, and 12 bases separated the two germline ends. In nucleotides, the CDR3 is TGTGCCAGCAGTGAATCGACAGTATTCAATAATTCACCCCTCCACTTT. It encodes CASSESTVFNNSPLHF.

The chain employs TRBV18 and TRBJ2-3, with D perhaps matching TRBD1 (5 bases). In germline, CDR1 is KGHSH, CDR2 LQKENI. The CDR3 consists of 13 residues. V lost 2 bases and J lost 5, with 8 bases in between. This CDR3 is CASSPGAGDTQYF. CDR3 DNA sequence: TGTGCCAGCTCACCAGGGGCTGGAGATACGCAGTATTTT.